This is a list of T cell receptor beta chains from one sample in a study of T cells in Graves' hyperthyroidism and ophthalmopathy. TCRdb re-derived calls from the multiplex PCR reads in MiXCR, one entry per CDR3 protein. The sample carries hundreds of thousands of distinct CDR3 sequences, approximately 16% recorded once. Sequenced sample: blood. The origin of the receptors is a young woman with Graves' hyperthyroidism. The CDR3 runs from the conserved cysteine through the conserved F or W. The order of the fields is CDR3 length, V gene, J gene, CDR3 protein.

len: 19
v_gene: TRBV28
j_gene: TRBJ2-2
CDR3aa: CASSQTSMTGARTPGELFF

len: 17
v_gene: TRBV12-5
j_gene: TRBJ2-1
CDR3aa: CASGPPQTGDSYNEQFF

len: 19
v_gene: TRBV7-9
j_gene: TRBJ2-3
CDR3aa: CASSLARLAGGRSPDTQYF

len: 14
v_gene: TRBV9
j_gene: TRBJ2-3
CDR3aa: CASSGDTTSDTQYF

len: 17
v_gene: TRBV14
j_gene: TRBJ2-1
CDR3aa: CASSPLGWGGLYNEQFF

len: 14
v_gene: TRBV11-2
j_gene: TRBJ2-5
CDR3aa: CASSSGQGAWTQYF

len: 20
v_gene: TRBV4-3
j_gene: TRBJ1-5
CDR3aa: CASSQDRYGKTPYSNQPQHF

len: 14
v_gene: TRBV20-1
j_gene: TRBJ2-3
CDR3aa: CSGSSGGAGDTQYF

len: 14
v_gene: TRBV20-1
j_gene: TRBJ2-7
CDR3aa: CSARDLYTSYEQYF

len: 12
v_gene: TRBV3-1
j_gene: TRBJ2-1
CDR3aa: CASSQGWGGQFF

len: 14
v_gene: TRBV7-9
j_gene: TRBJ2-1
CDR3aa: CASSFSGGYNEQFF

len: 20
v_gene: TRBV15
j_gene: TRBJ2-7
CDR3aa: CATSKNPGASGRLSTYEQYF

len: 16
v_gene: TRBV6-1
j_gene: TRBJ2-1
CDR3aa: CASSEYRGSSYNEQFF

len: 17
v_gene: TRBV14
j_gene: TRBJ1-4
CDR3aa: CASSQRAWTTTNEKLFF

len: 10
v_gene: TRBV29-1
j_gene: TRBJ1-2
CDR3aa: CSVADYGYTF